A single sample gave rise to the 24 T cell receptor beta chains below, sequenced in a study of response to subunit inactivated influenza vaccine (dated by TCRdb to 2016 to 2018). Library preparation was by RT-PCR. Reads for this sample came from an Illumina HiSeq 2500. Starting from the raw public reads, TCRdb applied fastp trimming at Q25, assembled clones with MiXCR and retained in-frame beta chains. Rows are unified per CDR3 protein, each entry keeping the most common DNA and genes. The sample has some 850,000 distinct CDR3 sequences on record, under 20% of them singletons. The top ten hold about 11% of the sample. The starting material was PBMCs from blood, obtained 5 to 6 days after vaccination. The receptors stem from a man aged 45-65 years who received an inactivated influenza vaccine. Donor details come from another sample of the same person, matched by shared clones.

The chain carries TRBV4-2 and TRBJ2-4, with D maybe TRBD1 (6 bases). Germline V CDR1 and CDR2: LGHNA, YNFKEQ. V lost 4 bases and J 0 bases, leaving 19 bases between the germline ends. This CDR3 is built from 18 residues. For the CDR3, the DNA is TGTGCCAGCAGCCTGGGGGCCAGCTTTTCTCTAGCCAAAAACATTCAGTACTTC. Its translation: CASSLGASFSLAKNIQYF.

This chain joins TRBV7-2 and TRBJ2-5, with D perhaps TRBD1 or TRBD2 (5 bases each). The CDR3 loop spans 14 amino acids. The germline V gene has CDR1 SGHTA and CDR2 FQGNSA. Trimming removed 5 bases at V and 4 bases at J, with 14 bases between. For the CDR3, the DNA is TGTGCCAGCAGCCTTCGGGGCCCCCCAGAGACCCAGTACTTC. It translates to CASSLRGPPETQYF.

The rearrangement uses TRBV20-1 and TRBJ2-4; 8 positions match TRBD1. Per the germline V gene, CDR1 is DFQATT and CDR2 is SNEGSKA (reference sequence). Germline trimming cut 2 bases from V and 8 bases from J; bases unmatched to any gene: 5. This CDR3 is 13 amino acids long. CDR3 sequence: CSARPGGRDIQYF. DNA of the CDR3: TGCAGTGCTAGACCAGGGGGCAGGGACATTCAGTACTTC.

This clonotype was seen a few times. The V call is TRBV15, the J call TRBJ2-5, with D perhaps TRBD2 (6 bases). V gave up 6 bases and J gave up 5 bases, with 13 bases separating them. The CDR3 length is 13 residues. Germline lookup yields CDR1 LNHNV and CDR2 YYDKDF (reference sequence). CDR3 DNA: TGTGCCACCAGAGCCGGGCTAGCGGAGACCCAGTACTTC. This codes for CATRAGLAETQYF.

The table lists this clonotype with many counts. CDR3 amino acids: CSARLGSGEETQYF. Here the CDR3 DNA reads TGCAGTGCTAGATTGGGTTCGGGGGAAGAGACCCAGTACTTC. The rearrangement joins TRBV20-1 to TRBJ2-5, with D possibly matching TRBD2 (6 bases). The CDR3 is 14 residues long. Germline loops: CDR1 DFQATT, CDR2 SNEGSKA (reference sequence). The V and J ends lost 2 bases and 3 bases respectively, with 13 bases between them.

CDR3 region: CASSQGLAGQGAGELFF. CDR3 sequence (DNA): TGCGCCAGCAGCCAGGGACTAGCGGGACAAGGAGCCGGGGAGCTGTTTTTT. The J gene is TRBJ2-2, the V gene TRBV4-3, with 13 positions matching TRBD2. V shed 3 bases, J shed 6 bases, and the junction held 7 bases outside the gene matches. CDR1 is LGHNA and CDR2 is YSLEER in the germline V gene. The CDR3 has 17 amino acids.

This clonotype has just a few counts. The chain uses TRBV3-1 and TRBJ2-2; perhaps TRBD2 as D (5 bases). Trimming stripped 7 bases from V and 4 bases from J, with 13 bases between. Germline V gene data show CDR1 as LGHDT and CDR2 as YNNKEL (reference sequence). CDR3 length equals 14 residues. The chain's CDR3 is CASKISGGTGELFF. In DNA, the CDR3 is TGTGCCAGCAAAATAAGCGGCGGCACCGGGGAGCTGTTTTTT.

The rearrangement joins TRBV5-4 to TRBJ1-6; D ambiguous. CDR1 is SGHNT and CDR2 is YYREEE in the germline V gene (reference sequence). The CDR3 runs to 14 residues. V was clipped by 7 bases and J by 8 bases, with 16 bases between them. The CDR3 spells CASERLPSHSPLHF. As DNA, the CDR3 is TGTGCCAGCGAAAGACTCCCCTCGCATTCACCCCTCCACTTT.

V usage is TRBV6-5 and J usage is TRBJ2-1, with 11 bases matching TRBD2. The CDR3 is 15 residues long. With 0 bases clipped from V and 9 bases from J, the junction kept 4 bases outside the gene matches. Germline CDR1 is MNHEY and CDR2 is SVGAGI. CDR3 residues: CASSYSLAGGREQFF. CDR3 coding DNA: TGTGCCAGCAGTTACTCTCTAGCGGGAGGCCGTGAGCAGTTCTTC.

About this clonotype: Mismatch with germline at one junction end may stem from a read error. The V gene is TRBV20-1, the J gene TRBJ2-1, with a possible D match to TRBD2 (6 bases). This CDR3 has 14 residues. The germline V gene has CDR1 DFQATT and CDR2 SNEGSKA (reference sequence). Written as DNA, the CDR3 is TGCAGTGCTTACCGGGACTCCTCCCACAATGAGCAGTTCTTC. It yields the protein CSAYRDSSHNEQFF.

This clonotype came up once. This chain connects TRBV3-1 to TRBJ2-3; possible D gene TRBD2, 7 bases. The CDR3 length is 14 residues. The ends were cut back, 8 bases at V and 0 bases at J, with 12 bases in the middle. Germline V gene data show CDR1 as LGHDT and CDR2 as YNNKEL (reference sequence). Written as DNA, the CDR3 is TGTGCCAGCGGGAGGGGGACTAGCACAGATACGCAGTATTTT. Its protein is CASGRGTSTDTQYF.

The chain has TRBV7-8 and TRBJ2-5, with 7 bases fitting TRBD2. V lost 1 base and J lost 2; bases outside the gene matches: 4. The CDR3 is made up of 15 amino acids. Germline-derived CDR1 and CDR2 are SGHVS and FQNEAQ. CDR3 sequence reads: CASSLETSLQETQYF. In DNA, the CDR3 is TGTGCCAGCAGCTTAGAGACTAGCCTACAAGAGACCCAGTACTTC.

This sequence joins TRBV11-2 and TRBJ2-3; 7 nucleotides align to TRBD1. With V trimmed by 4 bases and J by 2 bases, 6 bases remained unmatched. Germline assignment: CDR1 SGHAT and CDR2 FQNNGV. The length of the CDR3 is 15 residues. The CDR3 DNA reads TGTGCCAGCAGCTATTGGGACAGATTCACAGATACGCAGTATTTT. Translating it yields CASSYWDRFTDTQYF.

The chain links TRBV28 to TRBJ2-6, with 11 bases identical to TRBD1. With V trimmed by 6 bases and J by 3 bases, 4 bases remained unmatched. Germline V gene data show CDR1 as MDHEN and CDR2 as SYDVKM. The CDR3 totals 16 residues. The CDR3 region has the DNA TGTGCCAGCAGAGGACAGGGGGCCTTTGGGGCCAACGTCCTGACTTTC. It yields the protein CASRGQGAFGANVLTF.

In this sample, this clonotype turned up a few times. V and J are TRBV15 and TRBJ2-3; perhaps TRBD1 as D (5 bases). The CDR3 is 19 amino acids. CDR1 LNHNV and CDR2 YYDKDF come from the germline V gene (reference sequence). V was cut by 1 base and J by 2 bases, with 22 bases left in between. The chain's CDR3 is CATSRARVQGGTLTDTQYF. CDR3 bases: TGTGCCACCAGCAGAGCTCGGGTTCAGGGTGGAACTCTCACAGATACGCAGTATTTT. Based on the CDR3 plus reference TRBV15 and TRBJ2-3, the full variable domain is DAMVIQNPRYQVTQFGKPVTLSCSQTLNHNVMYWYQQKSSQAPKLLFHYYDKDFNNEADTPDNFQSRRPNTSFCFLDIRSPGLGDTAMYLCATSRARVQGGTLTDTQYFGPGTRLTVL.

This clonotype appeared a few times. The rearrangement joins TRBV20-1 to TRBJ2-4; D not certain. CDR3 length: 11 amino acids. CDR1 DFQATT and CDR2 SNEGSKA come from the germline V gene (reference sequence). V was clipped by 4 bases and J by 9 bases, with 10 bases between them. CDR3 sequence reads: CSATRHPIQYF. The CDR3 bases are TGCAGTGCTACGAGACACCCCATTCAGTACTTC.

This clonotype occurred many times. The rearrangement uses TRBV7-6 and TRBJ2-2; maybe TRBD1 (6 bases). V dropped 5 bases and J dropped 5 bases, with 12 bases sitting between them. The CDR3 runs to 14 residues. The germline V gene encodes CDR1 SGHVS and CDR2 FNYEAQ. The DNA for the CDR3 is TGTGCCAGCAGCCCCGGGACACAGACCGGGGAGCTGTTTTTT. This translates into CASSPGTQTGELFF.

The CDR3 bases are TGCAGTGCTGAGGACAGGGCGTACACCGGGGAGCTGTTTTTT. It codes for CSAEDRAYTGELFF. The V call is TRBV20-1, the J call TRBJ2-2, with 8 bases that match TRBD1. In germline, CDR1 is DFQATT, CDR2 SNEGSKA (reference sequence). CDR3 length equals 14 residues. V was pared by 5 bases and J by 3 bases, with 5 bases of the junction left unmatched.

This clonotype was found a few times. This chain connects TRBV7-8 to TRBJ2-7; a weak D match, TRBD2 (6 bases). The CDR3 is made up of 16 amino acids. The V end was cut by 1 base, the J end by 5 bases, with 18 bases between. Germline V gene lookup returns CDR1 SGHVS and CDR2 FQNEAQ. The CDR3 DNA reads as TGTGCCAGCAGCTTAGAAAGTTGGAGGGAAAGGGACGAGCAGTACTTC. Encoded protein: CASSLESWRERDEQYF.

This clonotype was seen only a few times. This sequence joins TRBV6-2 or TRBV6-3 and TRBJ2-1; perhaps D is TRBD1 or TRBD2 (5 bases each). The CDR3 covers 15 residues. The germline gives CDR1 MNHEY, CDR2 SVGEGT. Trimming took off 2 bases at V and 8 bases at J, with 16 bases between the two ends. The DNA of the CDR3 is TGTGCCAGCAGTTACGCGGTACTTGGGGGTCATGAGCAGTTCTTC. Residues: CASSYAVLGGHEQFF.

This clonotype was seen a few times. The rearrangement links TRBV5-1 to TRBJ2-3; TRBD2 matches at 9 bases. Germline V lookup: CDR1 SGHRS, CDR2 YFSETQ. The CDR3 has 18 amino acids. Losses at the gene ends were 1 base for V and 2 bases for J; bases not matched to a gene: 11. CDR3 sequence (DNA): TGCGCCAGCAGCTTGCTATCTGCTAGCGGGACTCCCACAGATACGCAGTATTTT. It translates to CASSLLSASGTPTDTQYF.

This clonotype was seen more than once but under ten times. The genes are TRBV6-5 and TRBJ2-7, with 10 bases lining up with TRBD2. Trimming cost V 2 bases and J 2 bases; bases outside gene matches: 3. Germline assignment: CDR1 MNHEY and CDR2 SVGAGI. This CDR3 is built from 15 residues. The CDR3 protein is CASSYATSGAYEQYF. The CDR3 DNA sequence: TGTGCCAGCAGTTACGCTACTAGCGGGGCCTACGAGCAGTACTTC.

This rearrangement joins TRBV5-6 to TRBJ2-2; D is perhaps TRBD2 (5 bases). The CDR3 contains 13 residues. Germline assignment: CDR1 SGHDT and CDR2 YYEEEE. Trimming left V 4 bases short and J 8 bases short, with 12 bases between. The CDR3 DNA is TGTGCCAGCAGCCGCCCCGAGGGAGGGGAGCTGTTTTTT. It specifies CASSRPEGGELFF.

V and J are TRBV7-9 and TRBJ1-1; no clear D gene. Per the germline V gene, CDR1 is SEHNR and CDR2 is FQNEAQ (reference sequence). CDR3 length: 13 amino acids. V shed 8 bases and J shed 1 base, with 11 bases lying between them. The CDR3: CASRGGKNTEAFF. The CDR3 DNA reads TGTGCCAGCCGCGGAGGCAAGAACACTGAAGCTTTCTTT.